These 21 T cell receptor beta chains share one sample of origin, sequenced in a study of neurological immune-mediated disorders. TCRdb used MiXCR to reprocess the 5' RACE reads, holding one entry per CDR3 protein. The sample lists approximately 74,000 distinct CDR3 sequences; roughly 9% were seen once. Sequenced sample: PBMCs. These receptors were collected from a man in his forties or fifties in good health.

V is TRBV20-1 and J is TRBJ2-1; D possibly corresponds to TRBD2 (6 bases). The V end lost 5 bases, the J end lost 2 bases, and 13 bases lay between the germline ends. Germline V gene data show CDR1 as DFQATT and CDR2 as SNEGSKA (reference sequence). This CDR3 region has 14 residues. As DNA, the CDR3 is TGCAGTGCTCGGAGTGCGGGGACCTACAATGAGCAGTTCTTC. The encoded protein is CSARSAGTYNEQFF.

This clonotype has a count of ten or more. The chain is built from TRBV7-8 and TRBJ2-7; D perhaps matches TRBD2 (5 bases). The CDR3 runs 15 residues. Germline V gene sequence: CDR1 SGHVS, CDR2 FQNEAQ. V was shortened by 2 bases and J by 6 bases, with 17 bases between the two germline ends. CDR3 protein: CASSLILGTAGEQYF. Written as DNA, the CDR3 is TGTGCCAGCAGCTTAATACTCGGTACGGCGGGCGAGCAGTACTTC.

This clonotype was counted many times. The chain uses TRBV25-1 and TRBJ2-1; 10 bases are shared with TRBD2. Unmatched junction bases numbered 11, after V lost 2 bases and J lost 1 base. CDR3 size: 19 residues. Per the germline V gene, CDR1 is MGHDK and CDR2 is SYGVNS. CDR3 DNA: TGTGCCAGCAGTGAAGAAGCGGGGGGGTTAACCGGATCCTACAATGAGCAGTTCTTC. Residues: CASSEEAGGLTGSYNEQFF.

This clonotype was seen many times. The chain links TRBV10-3 to TRBJ1-2; tentative D call: TRBD1 (6 bases). CDR1 and CDR2 from the germline V gene are ENHRY and SYGVKD. Trimming shortened V by 5 bases and J by 7 bases, and 11 bases separated the two germline ends. The CDR3 loop spans 12 amino acids. CDR3 loop: CAISWDNLGYTF. The CDR3 DNA is TGTGCCATCAGTTGGGACAATCTTGGCTACACCTTC.

This clonotype was seen at least ten times. This sequence joins TRBV5-1 and TRBJ2-6; TRBD2 agrees at 8 bases. The CDR3 consists of 16 residues. Germline V gene data show CDR1 as SGHRS and CDR2 as YFSETQ. J was trimmed by 0 bases and V by 4 bases; bases with no gene match: 3. CDR3: CASSPAGGSGANVLTF. The CDR3, as DNA: TGCGCCAGCAGCCCCGCGGGGGGCTCTGGGGCCAACGTCCTGACTTTC.

This clonotype has ten or more counts. The CDR3 spells CASTFLVNTEAFF. The CDR3 region has the DNA TGTGCCAGCACCTTCTTGGTGAACACTGAAGCTTTCTTT. The rearrangement joins TRBV12-3 or TRBV12-4 to TRBJ1-1, with D hard to call. CDR3 length: 13 amino acids. V gave up 7 bases and J gave up 0 bases, with 9 bases separating them.

The table lists this clonotype with many counts. The chain uses TRBV20-1 and TRBJ2-1, with D perhaps TRBD2 (5 bases). CDR3 length equals 13 residues. The V and J ends lost 4 bases and 5 bases respectively, with 12 bases between them. Germline V gene data show CDR1 as DFQATT and CDR2 as SNEGSKA (reference sequence). DNA of the CDR3: TGCAGTGCTACTCGAGTCGGGAACAATGAGCAGTTCTTC. This encodes CSATRVGNNEQFF.

This clonotype was seen many times. The J gene is TRBJ1-4, the V gene TRBV7-2; 8 bases align to TRBD1. This CDR3 comprises 15 residues. CDR1 is SGHTA and CDR2 is FQGNSA in the germline V gene. Trimming at V came to 3 bases and at J to 11 bases, leaving 11 bases not matched to a gene. The CDR3 loop reads CASSFTYGQGGKLFF. The CDR3 DNA is TGTGCCAGCAGCTTTACCTATGGACAGGGCGGGAAACTGTTTTTT.

This clonotype turned up a few times. One end of the junction fails to match germline, which may point to a read error. This chain joins TRBV6-2 or TRBV6-3 and TRBJ2-7; 10 bases line up with TRBD1. Germline lookup yields CDR1 MNHEY and CDR2 SVGEGT. CDR3 size: 18 residues. The CDR3 spells CASSSSGQGSSRPYEQCF. For the CDR3, the DNA is TGTGCCAGCAGCTCTTCGGGACAGGGGTCCTCGAGACCCTACGAGCAGTGCTTT.

This clonotype was picked up many times. The chain uses TRBV9 and TRBJ2-2; D is uncertain. This CDR3 is 15 amino acids long. V was trimmed by 0 bases and J by 0 bases, leaving 6 bases between them. Germline-derived CDR1 and CDR2 are SGDLS and YYNGEE. The CDR3 coding sequence is TGTGCCAGCAGCGTAGGCGGCGCGAACACCGGGGAGCTGTTTTTT. It specifies CASSVGGANTGELFF.

This clonotype was picked up many times. V and J are TRBV5-1 and TRBJ2-1; possibly TRBD2 for D (5 bases). The CDR3 is 15 amino acids. The ends were cut back, 3 bases at V and 5 bases at J, with 15 bases in the middle. CDR1 SGHRS and CDR2 YFSETQ come from the germline V gene. CDR3 nucleotide sequence: TGCGCCAGCAGCTACCGGGTTCCGAGGGACAATGAGCAGTTCTTC. Its protein is CASSYRVPRDNEQFF.

The sample holds many counts of this clonotype. The J gene is TRBJ2-7, the V gene TRBV28; D is perhaps TRBD1 or TRBD2 (5 bases each). CDR3 length: 15 residues. The germline V gene has CDR1 MDHEN and CDR2 SYDVKM. V was shortened by 3 bases and J by 3 bases, with 15 bases between the two germline ends. The CDR3 sequence is CASSFRAGTLYEQYF. The DNA of the CDR3 is TGTGCCAGCAGTTTTAGGGCAGGGACCCTCTACGAGCAGTACTTC. Filled out from reference TRBV28 and TRBJ2-7, the complete variable domain reads DVKVTQSSRYLVKRTGEKVFLECVQDMDHENMFWYRQDPGLGLRLIYFSYDVKMKEKGDIPEGYSVSREKKERFSLILESASTNQTSMYLCASSFRAGTLYEQYFGPGTRLTVT.

The sample holds many counts of this clonotype. The chain is built from TRBV4-2 and TRBJ2-2; D may be TRBD2 (6 bases). The length of the CDR3 is 17 residues. Germline V gene lookup returns CDR1 LGHNA and CDR2 YNFKEQ. Trimming removed 0 bases at V and 1 base at J, with 12 bases between. DNA for the CDR3: TGTGCCAGCAGCCAAGATAACGCAGCGGGGAACACCGGGGAGCTGTTTTTT. It encodes CASSQDNAAGNTGELFF.

This clonotype was observed at least ten times. V and J are TRBV7-2 and TRBJ1-1; 9 bases line up with TRBD1. From germline, CDR1 is SGHTA and CDR2 FQGNSA. V dropped 4 bases and J dropped 0; count of bases not matched to a gene: 3. The length of the CDR3 is 15 residues. CDR3 residues: CASSWRTGVNTEAFF. CDR3 nucleotide sequence: TGTGCCAGCAGCTGGCGGACAGGGGTGAACACTGAAGCTTTCTTT.

This clonotype was seen ten or more times. The chain links TRBV6-2 or TRBV6-3 to TRBJ2-5; TRBD2 is a possible D gene (6 bases). Germline values: CDR1 MNHEY, CDR2 SVGEGT. This CDR3 is built from 13 residues. Trimming removed 6 bases at V and 1 base at J, with 9 bases between. In nucleotides, the CDR3 is TGTGCCAGCAGCCGGGGACTCCAAGAGACCCAGTACTTC. Its translation is CASSRGLQETQYF.

This clonotype was observed at least ten times. The rearrangement joins TRBV7-2 to TRBJ1-1; D is uncertain. The CDR3 has 12 amino acids. Trimming removed 5 bases at V and 5 bases at J, with 9 bases between. Germline V CDR1 and CDR2: SGHTA, FQGNSA. CDR3 nucleotide sequence: TGTGCCAGCAGCCCCTATAAGACTGAAGCTTTCTTT. It specifies CASSPYKTEAFF.

This clonotype was observed many times. The chain combines TRBV5-1 with TRBJ1-2; tentatively, D is TRBD1 (5 bases). The CDR3 runs to 15 residues. Deletions cut 4 bases from V and 0 bases from J, with 13 bases between. CDR1 is SGHRS, CDR2 YFSETQ, per germline. The CDR3 sequence: CASSDGVGANYGYTF. The CDR3 nucleotides read TGCGCCAGCAGCGACGGGGTAGGGGCTAACTATGGCTACACCTTC. Complete variable domain (other parts from reference TRBV5-1 and TRBJ1-2): KAGVTQTPRYLIKTRGQQVTLSCSPISGHRSVSWYQQTPGQGLQFLFEYFSETQRNKGNFPGRFSGRQFSNSRSEMNVSTLELGDSALYLCASSDGVGANYGYTFGSGTRLTVV.

This clonotype appeared many times. The CDR3 region has the DNA TGTGCCAGCAGCGTAGATGGGGGGGGAACTGAAGCTTTCTTT. Encoded protein: CASSVDGGGTEAFF. The chain uses TRBV9 and TRBJ1-1, with D tentatively TRBD1 (5 bases). Germline V gene sequence: CDR1 SGDLS, CDR2 YYNGEE. This CDR3 is 14 amino acids long. Trimming took off 0 bases at V and 5 bases at J, with 11 bases between the two ends. The full variable domain, its missing parts supplied by reference TRBV9 and TRBJ1-1, is DSGVTQTPKHLITATGQRVTLRCSPRSGDLSVYWYQQSLDQGLQFLIQYYNGEERAKGNILERFSAQQFPDLHSELNLSSLELGDSALYFCASSVDGGGTEAFFGQGTRLTVV.

This clonotype was seen a few times. The chain links TRBV5-1 to TRBJ1-2; D may be TRBD1 (6 bases). This CDR3 has 12 residues. Germline V CDR1 and CDR2: SGHRS, YFSETQ. The V end was cut by 4 bases, the J end by 5 bases, with 9 bases between. The CDR3 here is CASSTTGYGYTF. The DNA for the CDR3 is TGCGCCAGCAGCACAACAGGGTATGGCTACACCTTC.

About this clonotype: A read error may be the cause here, since a much bigger clone is one base away. The chain is built from TRBV28 and TRBJ2-7; D gene uncertain. CDR1 MDHEN and CDR2 SYDVKM come from the germline V gene. CDR3 length: 13 amino acids. This CDR3 is CARSLLWGYEQYF. The CDR3 bases are TGTGCCAGAAGTTTATTGTGGGGCTACGAGCAGTACTTC.

This clonotype was found many times. The chain links TRBV7-9 to TRBJ2-1; the D gene is possibly TRBD1 (6 bases). V was shortened by 9 bases and J by 4 bases, with 13 bases between the two germline ends. The germline CDR1 and CDR2 sequences are SEHNR and FQNEAQ (reference sequence). The CDR3 is 13 residues long. The CDR3 bases are TGTGCCAGTACAGGGAGTTGGTACAATGAGCAGTTCTTC. Residues: CASTGSWYNEQFF.